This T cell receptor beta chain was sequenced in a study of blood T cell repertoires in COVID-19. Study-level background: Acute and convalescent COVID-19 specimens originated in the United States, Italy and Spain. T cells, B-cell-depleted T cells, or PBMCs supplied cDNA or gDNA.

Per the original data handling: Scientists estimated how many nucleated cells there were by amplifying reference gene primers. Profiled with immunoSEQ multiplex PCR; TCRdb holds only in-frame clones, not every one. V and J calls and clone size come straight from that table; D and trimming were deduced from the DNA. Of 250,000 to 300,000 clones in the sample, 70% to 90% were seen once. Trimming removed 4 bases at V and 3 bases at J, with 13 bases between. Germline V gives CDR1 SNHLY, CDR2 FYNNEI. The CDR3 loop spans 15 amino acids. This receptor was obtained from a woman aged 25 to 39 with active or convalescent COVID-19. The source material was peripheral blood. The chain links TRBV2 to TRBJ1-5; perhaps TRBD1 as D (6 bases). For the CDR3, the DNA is TGTGCCAGCAGTGGCACGAACAGGGCCAATCAGCCCCAGCATTTT. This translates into CASSGTNRANQPQHF.